These 3 T cell receptor beta chains were sequenced from one sample in a study of tumor-infiltrating lymphocytes in primary liver carcinoma. Blood RNA originated from unsorted whole blood, with germline DNA additionally extracted. TCR beta cDNA was reverse-transcribed from approximately 0.45 ug of total RNA. The reaction used a constant-region primer and ProtoScript II reverse transcriptase. Employing slightly modified ARM-PCR, three nested multiplex PCR rounds were run, and these gave rise to the TCR beta libraries. For roughly 11 cycles apiece, the opening two PCR rounds ran with TRBV1-TRBV30 forward primers and a C-beta reverse primer. MiXCR was run by TCRdb on the multiplex PCR reads, yielding one entry per CDR3 protein. The data show 190,000 or so distinct CDR3 sequences, approximately 65% seen once. What was sequenced was peripheral blood. The receptors here all came from a woman aged 55-75 years with primary liver carcinoma and hepatitis B virus infection.

A note on this clonotype: A much larger clone lies a single base off, so this may be a read error. The gene calls are TRBV5-6 and TRBJ2-3; D possibly matches TRBD1 or TRBD2 (5 bases each). Germline V gene sequence: CDR1 SGHDT, CDR2 YYEEEE. This CDR3 contains 15 residues. The V gene lost 4 bases and the J gene lost 4 bases, with 16 bases spanning the gap. DNA of the CDR3: TGTGCCAGCAGCCTTGGGGCGGGTCGCTCAGATACGCAGTATTTT. The encoded protein is CASSLGAGRSDTQYF.

On this clonotype itself: Being one base from a much bigger clone, this may be a read error. CDR3 loop: CASSRTNVATGELFF. Written as DNA, the CDR3 is TGTGCCAGCAGCCGGACTAACGTGGCCACCGGGGAGCTGTTTTTT. This chain joins TRBV12-3 or TRBV12-4 and TRBJ2-2, with a tentative D call TRBD2 (6 bases). The CDR3 runs 15 residues. Trimming pared 6 bases from V and 4 bases from J, leaving 15 bases between.

Worth noting for this clonotype: This may come from a read error, since a much larger clone is one base off. This chain connects TRBV4-1 to TRBJ2-2, with a tentative D call TRBD1 (5 bases). The CDR3 has 16 amino acids. CDR1 is MGHRA and CDR2 is YSYEKL in the germline V gene. The ends were cut back, 4 bases at V and 7 bases at J, with 19 bases in the middle. Here the CDR3 DNA reads TGCGCCAGCAGCCCTGGGGCGAGCAGGAGCAGCGGGGAGCTGTTTTTT. This codes for CASSPGASRSSGELFF.